Presented here are 31 T cell receptor beta chains from one specimen sequenced in a study of T cell responses to AZD1222 COVID-19 vaccine. The method was immunoSEQ multiplex PCR; TCRdb's version includes in-frame clones alone and lacks a portion of them. The profile shows more than 95,000 clones, about 86% of them singletons. The sample in question was peripheral blood, obtained 28 days after the second AZD1222 dose. Receptors were obtained from an adult who received the AZD1222 COVID-19 vaccine.

This rearrangement joins TRBV10-3 to TRBJ1-6; possibly TRBD1 for D (5 bases). V was cut by 8 bases and J by 2 bases, with 10 bases left in between. This CDR3 comprises 14 residues. Per germline, CDR1 ENHRY and CDR2 SYGVKD. This chain's CDR3 is CAIVRDPYNSPLHF. The CDR3 nucleotides are TGTGCCATCGTCCGGGACCCCTATAATTCACCCCTCCACTTT.

The CDR3 here is CASSYTGDQPQHF. CDR3 DNA sequence: TGTGCCAGCAGTTATACAGGGGATCAGCCCCAGCATTTT. The chain carries TRBV12-3 or TRBV12-4 and TRBJ1-5; TRBD1 aligns across 7 bases. This CDR3 is built from 13 residues. Trimming took 4 bases from V and 5 from J; bases not matched to a gene: 2.

This chain connects TRBV27 to TRBJ1-5; no reliable D call. Germline lookup yields CDR1 MNHEY and CDR2 SMNVEV (reference sequence). V shed 3 bases and J shed 1 base, with 7 bases lying between them. This CDR3 has 14 amino acids. The CDR3 here is CASSLIRSNQPQHF. The CDR3 DNA sequence: TGTGCCAGCAGTTTGATAAGAAGCAATCAGCCCCAGCATTTT.

The genes are TRBV9 and TRBJ2-1; D remains unclear. V gave up 4 bases and J gave up 3 bases, with 8 bases separating them. Germline lookup yields CDR1 SGDLS and CDR2 YYNGEE. The CDR3 loop spans 13 amino acids. DNA of the CDR3: TGTGCCAGCAGCTCCTCGGACTACAATGAGCAGTTCTTC. This codes for CASSSSDYNEQFF.

The chain joins TRBV2 to TRBJ1-3, with D unclear. V lost 7 bases and J lost 1, with 11 bases in between. Germline loops: CDR1 SNHLY, CDR2 FYNNEI. The CDR3 is 14 residues long. In DNA form, the CDR3 reads TGTGCCAGCACCAATCGGGGATCTGGAAACACCATATATTTT. This sequence encodes CASTNRGSGNTIYF.

V usage is TRBV6-5 and J usage is TRBJ1-2, with D unclear. CDR3 length equals 13 residues. Germline V gene sequence: CDR1 MNHEY, CDR2 SVGAGI. V was clipped by 4 bases and J by 1 base, with 7 bases between them. The CDR3 DNA follows: TGTGCCAGCAGTTTCAGGTATAACTATGGCTACACCTTC. The encoded protein is CASSFRYNYGYTF.

The chain carries TRBV7-8 and TRBJ1-1; no definite D call. The CDR3 loop spans 14 amino acids. CDR1 SGHVS and CDR2 FQNEAQ come from the germline V gene. V was trimmed by 0 bases and J by 1 base, leaving 6 bases between them. This CDR3 reads CASSLALQNTEAFF. Here the CDR3 DNA reads TGTGCCAGCAGCTTAGCGCTACAGAACACTGAAGCTTTCTTT.

This rearrangement joins TRBV19 to TRBJ1-5; 7 nucleotides align to TRBD1. The V gene's germline CDR1 is LNHDA and CDR2 SQIVND (reference sequence). CDR3 length equals 15 residues. Trimming removed 4 bases from V and 7 bases from J; junction bases left unmatched: 10. The CDR3 protein is CASSKSQGVYQPQHF. CDR3 nucleotides: TGTGCCAGTAGTAAAAGCCAGGGGGTTTACCAGCCCCAGCATTTT.

The chain links TRBV5-8 to TRBJ1-1; possibly TRBD1 for D (6 bases). CDR1 is SGHTS and CDR2 is YDEGEE in the germline V gene. Trimming took off 0 bases at V and 5 bases at J, with 14 bases between the two ends. The CDR3 runs to 15 residues. CDR3 sequence reads: CASSLVRGRGTEAFF. CDR3 DNA sequence: TGTGCCAGCAGCTTGGTTCGGGGGCGGGGAACTGAAGCTTTCTTT.

There are a few counts of this clone. The rearrangement links TRBV19 to TRBJ1-2; D unclear. The CDR3 has 18 residues. CDR1 is LNHDA, CDR2 SQIVND, per germline (reference sequence). With 6 bases removed from V and 4 bases from J, the gap between germline ends came to 27 bases. The CDR3: CASSLRGVDTDRGYGYTF. CDR3 in DNA: TGTGCCAGTAGCCTGCGGGGTGTTGACACCGACCGAGGCTATGGCTACACCTTC.

The J gene is TRBJ1-5, the V gene TRBV7-2; no clear D. Germline lookup yields CDR1 SGHTA and CDR2 FQGNSA. This CDR3 contains 17 residues. Trimming shortened V by 1 base and J by 2 bases, and 15 bases separated the two germline ends. CDR3 region: CASSLEGASGGNQPQHF. CDR3 DNA sequence: TGTGCCAGCAGCTTAGAGGGCGCAAGCGGAGGCAATCAGCCCCAGCATTTT. Drawing the rest from reference TRBV7-2 and TRBJ1-5, the complete variable domain is GAGVSQSPSNKVTEKGKDVELRCDPISGHTALYWYRQSLGQGLEFLIYFQGNSAPDKSGLPSDRFSAERTGGSVSTLTIQRTQQEDSAVYLCASSLEGASGGNQPQHFGDGTRLSIL.

The chain employs TRBV9 and TRBJ1-4; TRBD1 matches at 8 bases. V gave up 3 bases and J gave up 6 bases; unmatched junction bases: 1. This CDR3 has 13 amino acids. Looked up from germline, CDR1 is SGDLS and CDR2 is YYNGEE. The CDR3 is CASSGQGYEKLFF. DNA for the CDR3: TGTGCCAGCAGCGGACAGGGGTATGAAAAACTGTTTTTT.

V usage is TRBV6-5 and J usage is TRBJ2-7; D unclear. This CDR3 spans 14 amino acids. V lost 2 bases and J lost 1, with 9 bases in between. The V gene's germline CDR1 is MNHEY and CDR2 SVGAGI. CDR3 protein: CASSYQDGSYEQYF. The CDR3 DNA is TGTGCCAGCAGTTACCAGGACGGTTCCTACGAGCAGTACTTC.

This clone is medium-sized. The chain joins TRBV6-2 or TRBV6-3 to TRBJ2-7; tentatively, D is TRBD1 (6 bases). V was cut by 0 bases and J by 0 bases, with 6 bases left in between. The germline V gene encodes CDR1 MNHEY and CDR2 SVGEGT. There are 14 residues in the CDR3. CDR3 nucleotides: TGTGCCAGCAGTTACTCGGACAGCTCCTACGAGCAGTACTTC. Translating gives CASSYSDSSYEQYF.

Concerning this clone itself: Other DNA sequences in the same sample also yield this CDR3. The gene calls are TRBV28 and TRBJ2-2; no firm D call. The CDR3 has 12 residues. CDR1 and CDR2 (germline): MDHEN, SYDVKM. V lost 5 bases to trimming and J lost 2 bases, with 3 bases between them. The chain's CDR3 is CASSLNTGELFF. The CDR3 nucleotides read TGTGCCAGCAGTCTTAACACCGGGGAGCTGTTTTTT.

The J gene is TRBJ1-6, the V gene TRBV4-3; D gene ambiguous. In germline, CDR1 is LGHNA, CDR2 YSLEER. This CDR3 is built from 14 residues. Trimming shortened V by 1 base and J by 10 bases, and 11 bases separated the two germline ends. CDR3 in amino acids: CASSQAEGNSPLHF. The CDR3 DNA sequence: TGCGCCAGCAGCCAAGCAGAAGGGAACTCACCCCTCCACTTT.

CDR3 nucleotides: TGTGCCAGCAGCCCTCCTAGCGGGGGGAACACCGGGGAGCTGTTTTTT. Protein: CASSPPSGGNTGELFF. The chain links TRBV7-3 to TRBJ2-2, with 10 bases aligning to TRBD2. The CDR3 has 16 amino acids. The junction had 4 bases not matched to a gene; V was cut back by 5 bases and J by 1 base. Germline CDR1 SGHTA, CDR2 FQGTGA.

The chain joins TRBV7-9 to TRBJ2-1, with 9 positions matching TRBD2. Germline loops: CDR1 SEHNR, CDR2 FQNEAQ (reference sequence). The CDR3 is 16 residues long. V lost 2 bases to trimming and J lost 6 bases; unmatched junction nucleotides: 8. CDR3 sequence: CASSLRRGRAGNEQFF. CDR3 nucleotide sequence: TGTGCCAGCAGCTTAAGGCGCGGGAGGGCCGGCAATGAGCAGTTCTTC.

J is TRBJ1-1 and V is TRBV7-2; D ambiguous. V was clipped by 5 bases and J by 2 bases, with 9 bases between them. This CDR3 has 13 amino acids. Germline V CDR1 and CDR2: SGHTA, FQGNSA. The CDR3 loop is CASSPTYNTEAFF. The CDR3 DNA reads TGTGCCAGCAGCCCGACTTACAACACTGAAGCTTTCTTT.

CDR3 bases: TGTGCCAGCTCACCTAACTGGGACAGTCAAGAGACCCAGTACTTC. This codes for CASSPNWDSQETQYF. The rearrangement uses TRBV18 and TRBJ2-5, with 7 bases identical to TRBD1. Germline CDR1 KGHSH, CDR2 LQKENI. V shed 3 bases and J 2 bases; nucleotides not matched to a gene: 6. This CDR3 region has 15 residues.

The rearrangement links TRBV7-9 to TRBJ1-4; a weak D match, TRBD1 (5 bases). The CDR3 length is 16 residues. Germline V lookup: CDR1 SEHNR, CDR2 FQNEAQ (reference sequence). The ends were cut back, 5 bases at V and 2 bases at J, with 15 bases in the middle. The CDR3 nucleotides are TGTGCCAGCAGCCCGCCCGAGGGGAGGACTAATGAAAAACTGTTTTTT. It specifies CASSPPEGRTNEKLFF. Drawing the rest from reference TRBV7-9 and TRBJ1-4, the complete variable domain is DTGVSQNPRHKITKRGQNVTFRCDPISEHNRLYWYRQTLGQGPEFLTYFQNEAQLEKSRLLSDRFSAERPKGSFSTLEIQRTEQGDSAMYLCASSPPEGRTNEKLFFGSGTQLSVL.

The V gene is TRBV5-1, the J gene TRBJ2-3; D gene uncertain. Trimming removed 0 bases at V and 6 bases at J, with 14 bases between. The CDR3 is 15 amino acids. Looked up from germline, CDR1 is SGHRS and CDR2 is YFSETQ. CDR3 DNA: TGCGCCAGCAGCTTGGGGACCGTGGGTCCGGATACGCAGTATTTT. This encodes CASSLGTVGPDTQYF.

V gene TRBV3-1 (or the pseudogene TRBV3-2) combines with J gene TRBJ1-2; D uncertain. Germline CDR1 is LGHDT and CDR2 is YNNKEL (reference sequence). The CDR3 is made up of 13 amino acids. Trimming took off 6 bases at V and 4 bases at J, with 12 bases between the two ends. The CDR3 nucleotides are TGTGCCAGCAGGAGAGAGAATACCTATGGCTACACCTTC. Protein sequence: CASRRENTYGYTF.

This clone was detected many times. Other DNA sequences of this sample code for an identical CDR3. The chain carries TRBV19 and TRBJ1-5, with no clear D. V shed 1 base and J shed 5 bases, with 9 bases lying between them. The CDR3 is 14 residues long. CDR1 is LNHDA and CDR2 is SQIVND in the germline V gene (reference sequence). The CDR3, as DNA: TGTGCCAGTAGTATAGGTCCCGGGCATCAGCCCCAGCATTTT. This gives the protein CASSIGPGHQPQHF.

CDR3 sequence: CASSLDPAGGEGDTQYF. The CDR3, as DNA: TGTGCCAGCAGCTTAGATCCAGCGGGGGGGGAAGGAGATACGCAGTATTTT. The V gene is TRBV7-2, the J gene TRBJ2-3; 10 bases map to TRBD2. The CDR3 consists of 17 residues. Germline-derived CDR1 and CDR2 are SGHTA and FQGNSA. Germline trimming cut 1 base from V and 5 bases from J; bases unmatched to any gene: 9.

The chain couples TRBV4-1 to TRBJ1-4, with D tentatively TRBD1 (6 bases). CDR1 is MGHRA and CDR2 is YSYEKL in the germline V gene. CDR3 length: 16 residues. Trimming stripped 4 bases from V and 4 bases from J, with 16 bases between. For the CDR3, the DNA is TGCGCCAGCAGCCGCACAGGGATTAACGGTAATGAAAAACTGTTTTTT. It codes for CASSRTGINGNEKLFF.

The chain joins TRBV27 to TRBJ1-5; no reliable D call. Trimming took 6 bases from V and 2 from J, leaving 8 bases between them. Germline V lookup: CDR1 MNHEY, CDR2 SMNVEV (reference sequence). The CDR3 has 13 amino acids. The CDR3 region has the DNA TGTGCCAGCAGACCTATCGGCAATCAGCCCCAGCATTTT. It yields the protein CASRPIGNQPQHF.

The CDR3 is CASRETSNEKLFF. The CDR3 DNA is TGTGCCAGCAGGGAAACCTCTAATGAAAAACTGTTTTTT. The V gene is TRBV6-6, the J gene TRBJ1-4; the D is unclear. V gave up 6 bases and J gave up 3 bases, with 8 bases separating them. The CDR3 contains 13 residues. Germline V gives CDR1 MNHNY, CDR2 SVGAGI (reference sequence).

The chain is built from TRBV7-9 and TRBJ1-2; 9 bases are shared with TRBD1. CDR3 length: 14 residues. With 6 bases clipped from V and 5 bases from J, the junction kept 7 bases outside the gene matches. Germline-derived CDR1 and CDR2 are SEHNR and FQNEAQ (reference sequence). Here the CDR3 reads CASRGRQGGYGYTF. CDR3 in DNA: TGTGCCAGCAGGGGTAGACAGGGGGGTTATGGCTACACCTTC.

The V gene is TRBV6-2 or TRBV6-3, the J gene TRBJ2-1, with D possibly being TRBD1 or TRBD2 (6 bases each). The CDR3 extends over 13 amino acids. V was cut by 4 bases and J by 9 bases, with 13 bases left in between. Germline-derived CDR1 and CDR2 are MNHEY and SVGEGT. As DNA, the CDR3 is TGTGCCAGCAGTTCCCTGGGGGGCGGTGAGCAGTTCTTC. Translating it yields CASSSLGGGEQFF.

V is TRBV14 and J is TRBJ1-1, with D possibly matching TRBD1 (5 bases). Trimming cost V 4 bases and J 5 bases, with 14 bases left between them. The length of the CDR3 is 14 residues. Germline V gene lookup returns CDR1 SGHDN and CDR2 FVKESK. The CDR3 sequence is CASSPSAGGTEAFF. CDR3 bases: TGTGCCAGCAGCCCATCGGCGGGGGGAACTGAAGCTTTCTTT. The full variable domain, with the rest looked up from reference TRBV14 and TRBJ1-1, is EAGVTQFPSHSVIEKGQTVTLRCDPISGHDNLYWYRRVMGKEIKFLLHFVKESKQDESGMPNNRFLAERTGGTYSTLKVQPAELEDSGVYFCASSPSAGGTEAFFGQGTRLTVV.